Sequencing of this TCR beta chain was carried out in a study of blood T cell repertoires in COVID-19. Across the whole study: Acute and convalescent COVID-19 samples came from the United States, Italy and Spain. PBMCs, B-cell-depleted T cells, or T cells were the source of the cDNA or gDNA that made up the material.

Germline V lookup: CDR1 MNHEY, CDR2 SVGAGI. This CDR3 comprises 15 residues. J gave up 4 bases and V 6 bases, and 9 bases lay outside the gene matches. In the source study's methods: Estimated nucleated cell counts came from reference gene primer amplification. The repertoire was sequenced with immunoSEQ multiplex PCR; TCRdb's copy has only in-frame clones and lacks some. Clone size and the V and J calls come from that table; the DNA yielded D and trimming. The table records over 85,000 clones, roughly 90% of them present only once. Source material: peripheral blood. This TCR was sampled from a human donor with active COVID-19. The donor label of this sample is uncertain. This chain connects TRBV6-5 to TRBJ2-7; 10 bases fit TRBD1. The CDR3 protein is CASSLGQGVLYEQYF. CDR3 bases: TGTGCCAGCAGCCTAGGACAGGGGGTATTATACGAGCAGTACTTC.